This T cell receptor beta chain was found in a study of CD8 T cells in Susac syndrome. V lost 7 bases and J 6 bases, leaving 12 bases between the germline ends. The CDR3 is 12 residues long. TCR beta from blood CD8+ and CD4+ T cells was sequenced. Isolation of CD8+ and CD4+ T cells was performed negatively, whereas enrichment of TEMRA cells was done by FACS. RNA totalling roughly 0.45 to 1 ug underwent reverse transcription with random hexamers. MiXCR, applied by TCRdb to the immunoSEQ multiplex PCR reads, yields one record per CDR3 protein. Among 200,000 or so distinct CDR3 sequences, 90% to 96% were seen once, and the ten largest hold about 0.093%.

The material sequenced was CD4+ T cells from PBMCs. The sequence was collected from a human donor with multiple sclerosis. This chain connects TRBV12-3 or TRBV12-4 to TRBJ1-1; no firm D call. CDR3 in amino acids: CASINVQSEAFF. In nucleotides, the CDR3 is TGTGCCAGCATTAACGTCCAATCTGAAGCTTTCTTT.